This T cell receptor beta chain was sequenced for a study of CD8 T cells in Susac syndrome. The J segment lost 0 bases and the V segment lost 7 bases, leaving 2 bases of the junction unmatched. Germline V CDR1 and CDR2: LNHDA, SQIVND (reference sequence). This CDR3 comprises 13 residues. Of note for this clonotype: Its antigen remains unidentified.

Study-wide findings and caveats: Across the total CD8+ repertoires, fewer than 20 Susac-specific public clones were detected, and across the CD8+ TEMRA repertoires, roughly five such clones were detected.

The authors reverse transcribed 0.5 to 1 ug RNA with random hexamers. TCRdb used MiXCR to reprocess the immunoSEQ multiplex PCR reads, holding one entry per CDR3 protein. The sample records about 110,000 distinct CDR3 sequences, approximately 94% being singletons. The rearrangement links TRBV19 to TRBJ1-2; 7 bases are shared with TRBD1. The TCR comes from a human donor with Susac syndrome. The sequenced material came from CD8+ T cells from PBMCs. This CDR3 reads CASIGTANYGYTF. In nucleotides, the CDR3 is TGTGCCAGTATTGGGACAGCTAACTATGGCTACACCTTC.